This T cell receptor beta chain was documented in a study of control samples from healthy donors and cancer patients. Turning to this clone: One end of the junction is discordant with germline, which a read error may explain.

Germline values: CDR1 SEHNR, CDR2 FQNEAQ (reference sequence). The CDR3 length is 15 residues. Only in-frame clones appear in the TCRdb table, and some are missing; sequencing was by immunoSEQ multiplex PCR. Seen here are about 160,000 clones, around 90% observed once, and the top ten hold around 11%. The chain has TRBV7-9 and TRBJ1-4; D not certain. The sequenced sample was blood. This TCR was recovered from a man aged 30 to 39 in good health. The CDR3: CANSWREFENEKLFF. CDR3 coding DNA: TGTGCCAACAGCTGGAGGGAGTTCGAAAATGAAAAACTGTTTTTT.